These T cell receptor beta chains were read from a single sample in a study of radiotherapy plus CTLA-4 blockade in lung cancer. Method: immunoSEQ multiplex PCR; TCRdb's copy keeps in-frame clones and lacks some. The data hold 55,000 to 65,000 clones, with 76% observed a single time. Specimen: peripheral blood, collected from a patient treated with radiotherapy plus ipilimumab. The receptors were gathered from a human donor with non-small cell lung cancer who had a complete response to radiotherapy plus ipilimumab. CDR3s include the opening cysteine and the closing phenylalanine or tryptophan. Fields, in order: J gene, V gene, D gene, clone size, CDR3 DNA, CDR3 protein. D genes are given only for firm matches. Size values are once, few and many counts, or a class for expanded clones, and some rows have none.

J gene: TRBJ2-5
V gene: TRBV10-3
D gene: TRBD1
clone size: .
CDR3 DNA: TGTGCCATCAGTGATAGTATGGGGACAGGGGGCGCGGAGACCCAGTACTTC
CDR3 protein: CAISDSMGTGGAETQYF

J gene: TRBJ2-5
V gene: TRBV7-2
D gene: TRBD2
clone size: .
CDR3 DNA: TGTGCCAGCAGCATCAGCGGGGGGGCCGTTGAGACCCAGTACTTC
CDR3 protein: CASSISGGAVETQYF

J gene: TRBJ2-5
V gene: TRBV30
D gene: .
clone size: .
CDR3 DNA: TGTGCCTGGAGTGTGAGGGAGACCCAGTACTTC
CDR3 protein: CAWSVRETQYF

J gene: TRBJ1-1
V gene: TRBV2
D gene: TRBD1
clone size: .
CDR3 DNA: TGTGCCAGCAGGGACAGGGAAAACACTGAAGCTTTCTTT
CDR3 protein: CASRDRENTEAFF

J gene: TRBJ1-6
V gene: TRBV28
D gene: .
clone size: .
CDR3 DNA: TGTGCCAGCAGTTTTACGACAGTCTCTTCACCCCTCCACTTT
CDR3 protein: CASSFTTVSSPLHF

J gene: TRBJ2-1
V gene: TRBV7-9
D gene: .
clone size: .
CDR3 DNA: TGTGCCAGCAGCTTAACAGTCAATGAGCAGTTCTTC
CDR3 protein: CASSLTVNEQFF

J gene: TRBJ1-4
V gene: TRBV25-1
D gene: TRBD1
clone size: .
CDR3 DNA: TGTGCCAGCAGTGATTATGGGACAGGGTTACCTAATGAAAAACTGTTTTTT
CDR3 protein: CASSDYGTGLPNEKLFF

J gene: TRBJ2-3
V gene: TRBV18
D gene: TRBD2
clone size: .
CDR3 DNA: TGTGCCAGCTCACCGTTGGATAGCGGGAGAACAGATACGCAGTATTTT
CDR3 protein: CASSPLDSGRTDTQYF

J gene: TRBJ2-7
V gene: TRBV18
D gene: .
clone size: .
CDR3 DNA: TGTGCCAGCTCACCAGTTCTGTTTCCCGGCTCCTACGAGCAGTACTTC
CDR3 protein: CASSPVLFPGSYEQYF

J gene: TRBJ1-1
V gene: TRBV30
D gene: .
clone size: .
CDR3 DNA: TGTGCCTGGAGTAAGGGGACAAACACTGAAGCTTTCTTT
CDR3 protein: CAWSKGTNTEAFF

J gene: TRBJ1-5
V gene: TRBV6-6
D gene: .
clone size: .
CDR3 DNA: TGTGCCAGCAGTTATTCAGGGGTTGGCAATCAGCCCCAGCATTTT
CDR3 protein: CASSYSGVGNQPQHF

J gene: TRBJ1-1
V gene: TRBV12-5
D gene: .
clone size: .
CDR3 DNA: TGTGCTAGTGCCCAGCTCGGGACTGAAGCTTTCTTT
CDR3 protein: CASAQLGTEAFF

J gene: TRBJ1-4
V gene: TRBV6-5
D gene: TRBD1
clone size: .
CDR3 DNA: TGTGCCAGCCGGAACACCAGGGGGCATAATGAAAAACTGTTTTTT
CDR3 protein: CASRNTRGHNEKLFF

J gene: TRBJ2-7
V gene: TRBV7-9
D gene: .
clone size: .
CDR3 DNA: TGTGCCAGCAGTCGAGAGAGGGGGGAGCAGTACTTC
CDR3 protein: CASSRERGEQYF

J gene: TRBJ2-1
V gene: TRBV18
D gene: .
clone size: .
CDR3 DNA: TGTGCCAGCTCACCAGTAACTAGCAATGAGCAGTTCTTC
CDR3 protein: CASSPVTSNEQFF

J gene: TRBJ2-2
V gene: TRBV15
D gene: .
clone size: once
CDR3 DNA: TGTGCCACCAGCCCGCGAGCCGCAGGGGACACCGGGGAGCTGTTTTTT
CDR3 protein: CATSPRAAGDTGELFF

J gene: TRBJ1-6
V gene: TRBV5-5
D gene: TRBD1
clone size: .
CDR3 DNA: TGTGCCAGCAGCTTGGTCACAGGGGGAACGGATTCACCCCTCCACTTT
CDR3 protein: CASSLVTGGTDSPLHF

J gene: TRBJ2-7
V gene: TRBV19
D gene: .
clone size: few
CDR3 DNA: TGTGCCAGTAGTATTACAGGGACCTACGAGCAGTACTTC
CDR3 protein: CASSITGTYEQYF